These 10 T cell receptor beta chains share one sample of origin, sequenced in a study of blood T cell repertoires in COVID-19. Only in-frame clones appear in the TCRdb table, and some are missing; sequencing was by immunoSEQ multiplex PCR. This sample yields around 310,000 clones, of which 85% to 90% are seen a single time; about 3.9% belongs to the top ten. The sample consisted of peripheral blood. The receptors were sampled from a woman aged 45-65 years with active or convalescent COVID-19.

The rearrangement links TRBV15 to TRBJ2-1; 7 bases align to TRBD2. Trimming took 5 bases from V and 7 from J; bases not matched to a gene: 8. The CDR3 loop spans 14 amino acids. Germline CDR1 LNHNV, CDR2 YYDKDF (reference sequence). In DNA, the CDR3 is TGTGCCACCAGCGCGGGAGTACGGCAAAATGAGCAGTTCTTC. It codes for CATSAGVRQNEQFF.

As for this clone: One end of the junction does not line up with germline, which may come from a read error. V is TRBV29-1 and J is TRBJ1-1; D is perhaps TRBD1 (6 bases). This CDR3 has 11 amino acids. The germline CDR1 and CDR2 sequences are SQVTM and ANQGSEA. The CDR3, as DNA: TGCACCGTTGGACAGAGCACTGAAGCTTTCTTT. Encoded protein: CTVGQSTEAFF.

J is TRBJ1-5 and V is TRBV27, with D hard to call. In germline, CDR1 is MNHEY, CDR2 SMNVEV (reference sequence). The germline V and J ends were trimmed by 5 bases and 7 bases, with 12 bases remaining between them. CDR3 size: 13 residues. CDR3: CASSNTGRQPQHF. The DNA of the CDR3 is TGTGCCAGCAGTAACACGGGTAGGCAGCCCCAGCATTTT.

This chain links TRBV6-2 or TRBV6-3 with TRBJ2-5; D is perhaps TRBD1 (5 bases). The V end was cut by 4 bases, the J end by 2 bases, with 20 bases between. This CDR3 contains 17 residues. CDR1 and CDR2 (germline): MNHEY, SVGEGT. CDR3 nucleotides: TGTGCCAGCAGTTGGGATAGAACAGGACAAGGGCAAGAGACCCAGTACTTC. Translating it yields CASSWDRTGQGQETQYF.

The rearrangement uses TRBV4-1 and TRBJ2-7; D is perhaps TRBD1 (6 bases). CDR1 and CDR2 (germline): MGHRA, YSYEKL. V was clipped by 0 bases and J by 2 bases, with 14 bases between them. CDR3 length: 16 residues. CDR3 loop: CASSQEWDTATYEQYF. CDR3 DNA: TGCGCCAGCAGCCAAGAGTGGGACACTGCTACCTACGAGCAGTACTTC.

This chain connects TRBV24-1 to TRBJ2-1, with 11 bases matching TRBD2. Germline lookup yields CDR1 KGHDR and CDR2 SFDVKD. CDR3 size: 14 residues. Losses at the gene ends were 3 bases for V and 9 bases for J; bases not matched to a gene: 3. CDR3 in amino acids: CATSDTSGSSEQFF. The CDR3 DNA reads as TGTGCCACCAGTGATACTAGCGGGAGCAGTGAGCAGTTCTTC.

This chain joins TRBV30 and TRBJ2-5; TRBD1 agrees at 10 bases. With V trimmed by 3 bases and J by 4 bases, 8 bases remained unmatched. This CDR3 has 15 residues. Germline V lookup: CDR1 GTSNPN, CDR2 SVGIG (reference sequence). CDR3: CAWRAWDRGLETQYF. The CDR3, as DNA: TGTGCCTGGAGGGCCTGGGACAGGGGTTTAGAGACCCAGTACTTC.

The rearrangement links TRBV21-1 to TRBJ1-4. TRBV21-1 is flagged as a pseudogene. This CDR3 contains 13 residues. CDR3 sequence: CASSKEAPRGLFF. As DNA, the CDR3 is TGTGCCAGCAGCAAGGAGGCGCCCCGAGGACTGTTTTTT.

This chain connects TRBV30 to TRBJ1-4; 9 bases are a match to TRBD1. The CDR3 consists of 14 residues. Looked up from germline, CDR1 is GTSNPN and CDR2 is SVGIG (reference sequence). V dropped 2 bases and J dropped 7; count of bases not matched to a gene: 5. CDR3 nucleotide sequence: TGTGCCTGGAGTCGAGGACAGGGGAGTGAAAAACTGTTTTTT. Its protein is CAWSRGQGSEKLFF. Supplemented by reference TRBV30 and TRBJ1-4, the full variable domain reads SQTIHQWPATLVQPVGSPLSLECTVEGTSNPNLYWYRQAAGRGLQLLFYSVGIGQISSEVPQNLSASRPQDRQFILSSKKLLLSDSGFYLCAWSRGQGSEKLFFGSGTQLSVL.

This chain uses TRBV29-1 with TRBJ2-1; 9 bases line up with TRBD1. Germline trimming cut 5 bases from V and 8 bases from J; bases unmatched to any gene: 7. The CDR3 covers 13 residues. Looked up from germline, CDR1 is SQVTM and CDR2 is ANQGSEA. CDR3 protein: CSVTTGGGDEQFF. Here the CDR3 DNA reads TGCAGCGTTACGACAGGGGGAGGGGATGAGCAGTTCTTC.